The 20 T cell receptor beta chains given below trace back to one sample, sequenced in a study of CD8 T cells in acute hepatitis C reinfection. Profiling relied on immunoSEQ multiplex PCR, and the TCRdb table lists in-frame clones only, not all of them. The top ten hold 11% of the sample, which has 30,000 to 45,000 clones, around 85% seen once. Time point denoted: naive CD8 control sorted from an acute-time-point sample. The sample was naive CD8+ T cells from PBMCs. All receptors come from a woman aged 18 to 35 who spontaneously cleared hepatitis C infection.

J is TRBJ2-2 and V is TRBV9, with D perhaps TRBD2 (6 bases). The V gene lost 2 bases and the J gene lost 6 bases, with 20 bases spanning the gap. This CDR3 has 17 amino acids. Looked up from germline, CDR1 is SGDLS and CDR2 is YYNGEE. The CDR3 here is CASSVHRRGQHPGELFF. DNA for the CDR3: TGTGCCAGCAGCGTCCATCGGAGGGGCCAACACCCCGGGGAGCTGTTTTTT.

This sequence joins TRBV7-6 and TRBJ2-2; D perhaps matches TRBD2 (6 bases). Germline-derived CDR1 and CDR2 are SGHVS and FNYEAQ. There are 17 residues in the CDR3. V was pared by 3 bases and J by 4 bases, with 18 bases between. CDR3 protein: CASSFFAGQGGTGELFF. The DNA for the CDR3 is TGTGCCAGCAGCTTTTTCGCGGGGCAGGGTGGCACCGGGGAGCTGTTTTTT.

This chain links TRBV9 with TRBJ2-3, with 12 bases aligning to TRBD2. CDR1 is SGDLS, CDR2 YYNGEE, per germline. V trimming: 4 bases; J trimming: 0 bases; junction bases outside the gene matches: 6. The CDR3 totals 17 residues. The DNA of the CDR3 is TGTGCCAGCAGCTACCTAGCGGGAGGGGTGAGCACAGATACGCAGTATTTT. Protein product: CASSYLAGGVSTDTQYF. The whole variable domain, remainder taken from reference TRBV9 and TRBJ2-3, is DSGVTQTPKHLITATGQRVTLRCSPRSGDLSVYWYQQSLDQGLQFLIQYYNGEERAKGNILERFSAQQFPDLHSELNLSSLELGDSALYFCASSYLAGGVSTDTQYFGPGTRLTVL.

The chain joins TRBV4-1 to TRBJ2-3; 10 bases agree with TRBD2. Germline V gene lookup returns CDR1 MGHRA and CDR2 YSYEKL. The CDR3 loop spans 17 amino acids. V gave up 5 bases and J gave up 6 bases; unmatched junction bases: 14. CDR3 sequence: CASSLIAGGDPGDTQYF. Written as DNA, the CDR3 is TGCGCCAGCAGCTTAATAGCGGGAGGAGACCCGGGCGATACGCAGTATTTT.

V is TRBV5-1 and J is TRBJ2-2; D unresolved. Germline assignment: CDR1 SGHRS and CDR2 YFSETQ. The CDR3 has 17 amino acids. Trimming left V 0 bases short and J 5 bases short, with 17 bases between. The CDR3 loop reads CASSLVVDLTETGELFF. The CDR3 coding sequence is TGCGCCAGCAGCTTGGTGGTAGACCTTACAGAAACCGGGGAGCTGTTTTTT.

The CDR3 coding sequence is TGCGCCAGCAGCTCGCTGGGCCCTCTCAATGAGCAGTTCTTC. Residues: CASSSLGPLNEQFF. The chain links TRBV5-1 to TRBJ2-1; D is ambiguous. V was trimmed by 3 bases and J by 6 bases, leaving 13 bases between them. Germline V CDR1 and CDR2: SGHRS, YFSETQ. The CDR3 has 14 amino acids.

This chain joins TRBV5-4 and TRBJ2-1; 12 bases line up with TRBD2. V lost 0 bases and J lost 1; bases outside the gene matches: 8. This CDR3 has 19 amino acids. Germline CDR1 SGHNT, CDR2 YYREEE (reference sequence). The CDR3 is CASSLAGLAGPTSYNEQFF. The CDR3 DNA sequence: TGTGCCAGCAGCTTGGCCGGACTAGCGGGACCCACTTCCTACAATGAGCAGTTCTTC.

This clone appeared a few times. This chain uses TRBV7-9 with TRBJ1-1; 9 nucleotides agree with TRBD1. The J segment lost 1 base and the V segment lost 6 bases, leaving 12 bases of the junction unmatched. This CDR3 is 17 amino acids long. Germline V gene sequence: CDR1 SEHNR, CDR2 FQNEAQ (reference sequence). The CDR3 loop is CASRLQGAPAGNTEAFF. In DNA, the CDR3 is TGTGCCAGCAGGCTACAGGGGGCCCCGGCCGGGAACACTGAAGCTTTCTTT.

The chain combines TRBV25-1 with TRBJ2-7, with 8 bases that match TRBD2. Germline V gene lookup returns CDR1 MGHDK and CDR2 SYGVNS. This CDR3 region has 16 residues. The junction had 12 bases not matched to a gene; V was cut back by 3 bases and J by 5 bases. The CDR3 DNA reads as TGTGCCAGCAGTGACCCAAAAGCGGGAGTCCTGAACGAGCAGTACTTC. It is translated as CASSDPKAGVLNEQYF.

The chain joins TRBV2 to TRBJ2-1, with TRBD2 matching over 7 bases. The CDR3 has 13 residues. The germline V gene encodes CDR1 SNHLY and CDR2 FYNNEI. V trimming: 7 bases; J trimming: 7 bases; junction bases outside the gene matches: 7. CDR3 in amino acids: CASTWTSLNEQFF. The CDR3, as DNA: TGTGCCAGCACCTGGACTAGTTTGAATGAGCAGTTCTTC.

V usage is TRBV13 and J usage is TRBJ2-1, with 8 bases aligning to TRBD2. CDR3 length: 12 amino acids. Germline-derived CDR1 and CDR2 are PRHDT and FYEKMQ (reference sequence). J lost 9 bases, V lost 4 bases, and 2 bases had no gene match. The CDR3 DNA follows: TGTGCCAGCAGCTCACGGGGGGGTGAGCAGTTCTTC. Its translation: CASSSRGGEQFF.

The chain has TRBV27 and TRBJ2-1; a weak D match, TRBD2 (5 bases). V lost 6 bases and J lost 7, with 16 bases in between. Germline V CDR1 and CDR2: MNHEY, SMNVEV (reference sequence). The CDR3 covers 14 residues. DNA for the CDR3: TGTGCCAGCAGGGGGAGACTCGGCGGAAATGAGCAGTTCTTC. Amino acid sequence: CASRGRLGGNEQFF.

This rearrangement joins TRBV28 to TRBJ2-5, with TRBD1 identical over 9 bases. V shed 6 bases and J 5 bases; nucleotides not matched to a gene: 7. CDR3 size: 14 residues. The V gene's germline CDR1 is MDHEN and CDR2 SYDVKM. CDR3 in amino acids: CASRRQGVWETQYF. As DNA, the CDR3 is TGTGCCAGCAGGAGACAGGGGGTATGGGAGACCCAGTACTTC.

The chain carries TRBV9 and TRBJ1-5; D not certain. The CDR3 is 15 amino acids. Trimming took 0 bases from V and 2 from J, leaving 9 bases between them. In germline, CDR1 is SGDLS, CDR2 YYNGEE. As DNA, the CDR3 is TGTGCCAGCAGCGTAGATGAGGCGGGCAATCAGCCCCAGCATTTT. It specifies CASSVDEAGNQPQHF.

The rearrangement joins TRBV15 to TRBJ1-2; D gene uncertain. Germline V gives CDR1 LNHNV, CDR2 YYDKDF (reference sequence). The V end was cut by 0 bases, the J end by 4 bases, with 24 bases between. The CDR3 is 19 residues long. The CDR3 DNA sequence: TGTGCCACCAGCAGAGAGTCCTTTCGCACCACGGGGTCTTCCTATGGCTACACCTTC. Protein: CATSRESFRTTGSSYGYTF.

The chain links TRBV11-1 to TRBJ2-1; TRBD2 matches 7 bases. CDR3 length: 16 amino acids. The junction had 8 bases not matched to a gene; V was cut back by 0 bases and J by 6 bases. Germline V CDR1 and CDR2: SGHAT, FQDESV (reference sequence). The CDR3 nucleotides are TGTGCCAGCAGCTTAGCGGGGAGGGAAGCTCCCAATGAGCAGTTCTTC. It specifies CASSLAGREAPNEQFF. Looking up the rest from reference TRBV11-1 and TRBJ2-1 gives the full variable domain: EAEVAQSPRYKITEKSQAVAFWCDPISGHATLYWYRQILGQGPELLVQFQDESVVDDSQLPKDRFSAERLKGVDSTLKIQPAELGDSAMYLCASSLAGREAPNEQFFGPGTRLTVL.

This rearrangement joins TRBV27 to TRBJ2-1; D is possibly TRBD1 or TRBD2 (5 bases each). V lost 2 bases to trimming and J lost 2 bases, with 22 bases between them. This CDR3 spans 19 amino acids. Looked up from germline, CDR1 is MNHEY and CDR2 is SMNVEV (reference sequence). CDR3 in amino acids: CASSLVGESRQRPYNEQFF. In DNA, the CDR3 is TGTGCCAGCAGTTTAGTGGGAGAGAGCAGACAGAGGCCCTACAATGAGCAGTTCTTC.

V gene TRBV7-2 combines with J gene TRBJ2-7; no definite D call. Trimming removed 1 base at V and 2 bases at J, with 15 bases between. CDR3 size: 16 residues. Germline V CDR1 and CDR2: SGHTA, FQGNSA. The DNA of the CDR3 is TGTGCCAGCAGCTTAGGGGCAACTCCAGAGACCTACGAGCAGTACTTC. Translation: CASSLGATPETYEQYF.

V usage is TRBV7-3 and J usage is TRBJ2-6; 8 nucleotides match TRBD1. This CDR3 is 17 amino acids long. The V and J ends lost 5 bases and 0 bases, in that order; junction bases with no gene match: 6. CDR1 and CDR2 (germline): SGHTA, FQGTGA. The CDR3 loop is CASSLTGGLSGANVLTF. The CDR3 DNA reads TGTGCCAGCAGCCTTACAGGGGGGCTCTCTGGGGCCAACGTCCTGACTTTC.

The chain is built from TRBV11-2 and TRBJ2-5; 8 positions agree with TRBD2. Germline CDR1 reads SGHAT; CDR2 reads FQNNGV. The CDR3 contains 19 residues. Trimming at V came to 1 base and at J to 1 base, leaving 14 bases not matched to a gene. For the CDR3, the DNA is TGTGCCAGCAGCTTAGCGACTGGTCTAGCGGGCCTCCTCCAAGAGACCCAGTACTTC. Encoded protein: CASSLATGLAGLLQETQYF.